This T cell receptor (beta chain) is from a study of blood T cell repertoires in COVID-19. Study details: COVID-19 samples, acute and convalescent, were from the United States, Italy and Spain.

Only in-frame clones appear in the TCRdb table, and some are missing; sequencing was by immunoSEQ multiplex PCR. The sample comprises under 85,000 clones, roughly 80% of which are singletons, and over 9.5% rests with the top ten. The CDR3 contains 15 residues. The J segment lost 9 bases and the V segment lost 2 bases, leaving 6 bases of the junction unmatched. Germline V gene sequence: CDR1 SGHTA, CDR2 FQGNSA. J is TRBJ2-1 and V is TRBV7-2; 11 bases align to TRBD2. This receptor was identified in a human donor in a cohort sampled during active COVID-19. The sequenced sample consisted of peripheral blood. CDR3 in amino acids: CASSLSSGGPSEQFF. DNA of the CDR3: TGTGCCAGCAGCTTATCTAGCGGGGGGCCTAGTGAGCAGTTCTTC.